A selection of T cell receptor beta chains follows, all from one sample in a study of T cell changes during pregnancy in multiple sclerosis. Generated by immunoSEQ multiplex PCR, the TCRdb table keeps only in-frame clones and is missing some. The repertoire includes around 50,000 clones, around 90% of them detected once, and 0.61% sits in the top ten. The material sequenced was CD4+ T cells from peripheral blood mononuclear cells, taken after pregnancy. The receptors come from a female donor in good health, enrolled as a control in a pregnancy study. Each CDR3 is given with its conserved first and last residue. The D gene is left open where the match is weak. Part of the rows lack a size; the others show once, few, many or a class for expanded clones.

abundance,j_gene,v_gene,d_gene,CDR3nt,CDR3aa
once,TRBJ1-5,TRBV28,TRBD1,TGTGCCAGCAGTTTAAGGTCGACAGGGGGGGATCAGCCCCAGCATTTT,CASSLRSTGGDQPQHF
.,TRBJ1-4,TRBV6-1,TRBD1,TGTGCCAGCAGACAGGGGGGTGATGAAAAACTGTTTTTT,CASRQGGDEKLFF
.,TRBJ1-3,TRBV5-1,.,TGCGCCAGCAGCTTAAAGGGGGCTGGAAACACCATATATTTT,CASSLKGAGNTIYF
.,TRBJ2-2,TRBV10-3,TRBD2,TGTGCCATCAGTGAGCGGGTAGCGGGGAACACCGGGGAGCTGTTTTTT,CAISERVAGNTGELFF
once,TRBJ2-3,TRBV5-1,.,TGCGCCAGCAGCTTGGCCTCGAAGATTGGGGGCCATACGCAGTATTTT,CASSLASKIGGHTQYF
.,TRBJ2-7,TRBV18,TRBD2,TGTGCCAGCTCACCACTTCCAGGTCCCAGCGGGAGTGATTCCTACGAGCAGTACTTC,CASSPLPGPSGSDSYEQYF
.,TRBJ2-2,TRBV7-8,TRBD2,TGTGCCAGCAGCTCCACGAGTTCAAGTAGCGGGAGTAGTGCCGGGGAGCTGTTTTTT,CASSSTSSSSGSSAGELFF
once,TRBJ2-5,TRBV7-9,TRBD1,TGTGCCAGCAGCCCGTGGACAGGGAGAGAGACCCAGTACTTC,CASSPWTGRETQYF
.,TRBJ2-7,TRBV28,TRBD2,TGTGCCAGCAGTTTGGGGGGGAGCTCCTACGAGCAGTACTTC,CASSLGGSSYEQYF
.,TRBJ2-3,TRBV18,.,TGTGCCAGCTCACCACGGGACTTCACAGATACGCAGTATTTT,CASSPRDFTDTQYF
once,TRBJ1-2,TRBV7-8,TRBD1,TGTGCCAGCAGCCCCCGGACAGGGGATGGCTACACCTTC,CASSPRTGDGYTF